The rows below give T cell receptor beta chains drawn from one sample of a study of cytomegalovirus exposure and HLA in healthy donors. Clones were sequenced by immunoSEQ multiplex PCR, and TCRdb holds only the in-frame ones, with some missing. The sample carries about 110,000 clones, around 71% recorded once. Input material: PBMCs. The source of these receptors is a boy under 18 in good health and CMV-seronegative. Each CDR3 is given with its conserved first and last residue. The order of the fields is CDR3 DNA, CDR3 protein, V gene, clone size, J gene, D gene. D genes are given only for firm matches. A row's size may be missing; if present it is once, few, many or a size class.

CDR3nt: TGTGCCAGTGATAGGGGGCAAATGAACACTGAAGCTTTCTTT
CDR3aa: CASDRGQMNTEAFF
v_gene: TRBV19
abundance: .
j_gene: TRBJ1-1
d_gene: TRBD1

CDR3nt: TGTGCCAGCAGCAACACAGTGTCGGTCTACTATGGCTACACCTTC
CDR3aa: CASSNTVSVYYGYTF
v_gene: TRBV5-6
abundance: .
j_gene: TRBJ1-2
d_gene: .

CDR3nt: TGTGCCAGCACTCCAACCTGGACAGTTGAAGCTTTCTTT
CDR3aa: CASTPTWTVEAFF
v_gene: TRBV2
abundance: .
j_gene: TRBJ1-1
d_gene: .

CDR3nt: TGTGCCAGCAGTTTAATGAGGCGGGAGACCCAGTACTTC
CDR3aa: CASSLMRRETQYF
v_gene: TRBV27
abundance: .
j_gene: TRBJ2-5
d_gene: .

CDR3nt: TGTGCCAGCACCTCCCCGGGGGGCAGGCGCTCCTACGAGCAGTACTTC
CDR3aa: CASTSPGGRRSYEQYF
v_gene: TRBV28
abundance: .
j_gene: TRBJ2-7
d_gene: .

CDR3nt: TGTGCCAGCAGCTTAGGGAGTTCTGAAGCTTTCTTT
CDR3aa: CASSLGSSEAFF
v_gene: TRBV7-9
abundance: .
j_gene: TRBJ1-1
d_gene: .

CDR3nt: TGTGCCAGCAGCTTCGCAGGGATGGCGAACACTGAAGCTTTCTTT
CDR3aa: CASSFAGMANTEAFF
v_gene: TRBV5-4
abundance: .
j_gene: TRBJ1-1
d_gene: .

CDR3nt: TGCGCCAGCAGCCCTGGGGGAGGAGAGACCCAGTACTTC
CDR3aa: CASSPGGGETQYF
v_gene: TRBV4-1
abundance: .
j_gene: TRBJ2-5
d_gene: .

CDR3nt: TGTGCCAGCAGCGGACAGCAAGCACAAGAGACCCAGTACTTC
CDR3aa: CASSGQQAQETQYF
v_gene: TRBV25-1
abundance: .
j_gene: TRBJ2-5
d_gene: .

CDR3nt: TGTGCCAGCAGCCCGACTTTTCTCTACGAGCAGTACTTC
CDR3aa: CASSPTFLYEQYF
v_gene: TRBV7-6
abundance: .
j_gene: TRBJ2-7
d_gene: .

CDR3nt: TGTGCCAGCAGTTTGGGAGTAGGCTATGGCTACACCTTC
CDR3aa: CASSLGVGYGYTF
v_gene: TRBV27
abundance: .
j_gene: TRBJ1-2
d_gene: .

CDR3nt: TGTGCCTGGAGTGTTGGGAGAATTCAGCCCCAGCATTTT
CDR3aa: CAWSVGRIQPQHF
v_gene: TRBV30
abundance: .
j_gene: TRBJ1-5
d_gene: .

CDR3nt: TGTGCCAGCAGCTTAGTGGACACCGACCTCTACAATGAGCAGTTCTTC
CDR3aa: CASSLVDTDLYNEQFF
v_gene: TRBV7-8
abundance: .
j_gene: TRBJ2-1
d_gene: .

CDR3nt: TGTGCCATGGGCAGGGACAGCGACACAGATACGCAGTATTTT
CDR3aa: CAMGRDSDTDTQYF
v_gene: TRBV10-3
abundance: .
j_gene: TRBJ2-3
d_gene: TRBD1

CDR3nt: TGTGCCAGCAGTGACTCGGGGGAGGGGGAGCAGTTCTTC
CDR3aa: CASSDSGEGEQFF
v_gene: TRBV6-4
abundance: .
j_gene: TRBJ2-1
d_gene: TRBD2

CDR3nt: TGTGCCAGCAGCCTAAACACGGGGGGCAGACGCTACACCTTC
CDR3aa: CASSLNTGGRRYTF
v_gene: TRBV9
abundance: .
j_gene: TRBJ1-2
d_gene: .

CDR3nt: TGTGCCAGCAGGGCTTCCGGGGGGCCTGAAGAGCAGTACTTC
CDR3aa: CASRASGGPEEQYF
v_gene: TRBV2
abundance: .
j_gene: TRBJ2-7
d_gene: .

CDR3nt: TGTGCCTGGAGTGTTGCAGGGGCGAGCAATCAGCCCCAGCATTTT
CDR3aa: CAWSVAGASNQPQHF
v_gene: TRBV30
abundance: .
j_gene: TRBJ1-5
d_gene: .

CDR3nt: TGTGCCAGCAGGACCAGCGGCTACGAGCAGTACTTC
CDR3aa: CASRTSGYEQYF
v_gene: TRBV2
abundance: .
j_gene: TRBJ2-7
d_gene: .

CDR3nt: TGTGCCAGCTCACCGGAGACTAGAGGTGAGCAGTTCTTC
CDR3aa: CASSPETRGEQFF
v_gene: TRBV18
abundance: .
j_gene: TRBJ2-1
d_gene: .

CDR3nt: TGTGCCATCAGTGAGTCGGTGACTATCCCCTCCTACAATGAGCAGTTCTTC
CDR3aa: CAISESVTIPSYNEQFF
v_gene: TRBV10-3
abundance: once
j_gene: TRBJ2-1
d_gene: .

CDR3nt: TGTGCCAGCAGCTTGCGGGGGGCCGGGGGATATCAGCCCCAGCATTTT
CDR3aa: CASSLRGAGGYQPQHF
v_gene: TRBV5-6
abundance: .
j_gene: TRBJ1-5
d_gene: .

CDR3nt: TGTGCCAGTAGTACGGACAGGGGCCCATCTGGGACTGAAGCTTTCTTT
CDR3aa: CASSTDRGPSGTEAFF
v_gene: TRBV19
abundance: .
j_gene: TRBJ1-1
d_gene: TRBD1

CDR3nt: TGTGCCAGCAGTGTTGGACAGATCTCCTACAATGAGCAGTTCTTC
CDR3aa: CASSVGQISYNEQFF
v_gene: TRBV2
abundance: .
j_gene: TRBJ2-1
d_gene: .

CDR3nt: TGTGCCCGAGGGGACAGGGGATTTCCTAACTATGGCTACACCTTC
CDR3aa: CARGDRGFPNYGYTF
v_gene: TRBV30
abundance: .
j_gene: TRBJ1-2
d_gene: TRBD1

CDR3nt: TGTGCCAGCAGCACCCGGGTAGCAACTAATGAAAAACTGTTTTTT
CDR3aa: CASSTRVATNEKLFF
v_gene: TRBV5-4
abundance: .
j_gene: TRBJ1-4
d_gene: .

CDR3nt: TGCGCCAGCAGAAGCGGGACTGATGGGGAGCTGTTTTTT
CDR3aa: CASRSGTDGELFF
v_gene: TRBV5-1
abundance: once
j_gene: TRBJ2-2
d_gene: TRBD2

CDR3nt: TGTGCTAGTGGTCAGGACAGACATTTGAACACTGAAGCTTTCTTT
CDR3aa: CASGQDRHLNTEAFF
v_gene: TRBV12-5
abundance: few
j_gene: TRBJ1-1
d_gene: .

CDR3nt: TGCAGTGCTAGGACGGGAGATACGCAGTATTTT
CDR3aa: CSARTGDTQYF
v_gene: TRBV20-1
abundance: .
j_gene: TRBJ2-3
d_gene: .

CDR3nt: TGTGCCATCAGTGAATCAGGGTCTGGGGCCAACGTCCTGACTTTC
CDR3aa: CAISESGSGANVLTF
v_gene: TRBV10-3
abundance: medium-sized
j_gene: TRBJ2-6
d_gene: .

CDR3nt: TGTGCCAGCTCACCACCTTCGGGGGGGTGGGCTGAAGCTTTCTTT
CDR3aa: CASSPPSGGWAEAFF
v_gene: TRBV18
abundance: .
j_gene: TRBJ1-1
d_gene: .

CDR3nt: TGCGCCAGCAGCCAGGCACGGGCAACTAATGAAAAACTGTTTTTT
CDR3aa: CASSQARATNEKLFF
v_gene: TRBV4-3
abundance: .
j_gene: TRBJ1-4
d_gene: .

CDR3nt: TGTGCCAGCAGTATAGCGGGGGGCACAGATACGCAGTATTTT
CDR3aa: CASSIAGGTDTQYF
v_gene: TRBV9
abundance: few
j_gene: TRBJ2-3
d_gene: TRBD2